This T cell receptor (beta chain) was obtained from a study of blood T cell repertoires in COVID-19 (dated by TCRdb to about 2020). Study-level background: Samples from collaborators originated in the United States, Italy and Spain and spanned both the acute and convalescent phases of COVID-19. The material from the prospective study consisted of cDNA or gDNA derived from T cells, B-cell-depleted T cells, or PBMCs. The dataset comprised deeply sampled blood TCRbeta repertoires from subjects exposed to, actively infected with, or recovered from COVID-19. The repertoires were made available in a free public database intended to serve as a resource for research on the immune response to SARS-CoV-2. The samples were drawn from the first 160 participants of the ongoing ImmuneRACE study and from 1,254 subjects provided by 6 global collaborators. Sample metadata almost always included a de-identified subject ID, COVID-19 status, age in years and sex. Where HLA class I and class II types were available, the types were taken from metadata supplied by the sample provider, not from assay-based typing. General conclusions and limits of the study: The quantity of clinical and demographic metadata differed by source and by participant and was supplied without curation.

Collaborating institutions collected whole blood in K2EDTA tubes following their own protocols. For TCRbeta analysis, collaborators shipped samples in one of three forms: frozen whole blood, isolated PBMCs, or DNA extracted from either of those sample types. Details on this clone: What this receptor recognizes is not known. No much larger clone is present one base from it, and per-base qualities are unavailable.

CDR1 LGHNA and CDR2 YSLEER are derived from the germline V gene. V loses 2 bases, J loses 4 bases, and the germline ends lie 11 bases apart. Spanning cysteine to phenylalanine, the CDR3 consists of 14 amino acids. Only CDR3 DNA is held: 42 bases, read in frame from base 1. TCRbeta CDR3 regions were amplified from genomic DNA by means of the immunoSEQ Assay, a bias-controlled multiplex PCR. For the original study's pipeline: The number of nucleated cells in each sample was estimated from the amplification of reference gene primers within the assay. To quantify the absolute abundance of each unique TCRbeta CDR3 rearrangement, sequence reads were collapsed and filtered. For each sample, productive Simpson clonality was calculated as the square root of Simpson's diversity index across productive rearrangements. This immuneACCESS table, as held by TCRdb, lists in-frame sequences with V and J called but not all clones. Of the missing ones, under half trace to an unresolved V gene in checked studies; the others have no known cause. For V, J and clone size, that table is used; D and trimming come from the DNA. For this sample the table gives about 39,000 clones, of which about 89% were detected only once. The ten largest clones take up approximately 2.1% of the sample.

Sequenced input: peripheral blood. The sequence was obtained from a man aged 50 to 60 with active COVID-19. The chain is made from TRBV4-3 and TRBJ1-2; D gene: possibly TRBD1, on 5 matching bases. CDR3 protein: CASSQTQDVYGYTF. The DNA reads as follows: TGCGCCAGCAGCCAAACACAGGATGTCTATGGCTACACCTTC.